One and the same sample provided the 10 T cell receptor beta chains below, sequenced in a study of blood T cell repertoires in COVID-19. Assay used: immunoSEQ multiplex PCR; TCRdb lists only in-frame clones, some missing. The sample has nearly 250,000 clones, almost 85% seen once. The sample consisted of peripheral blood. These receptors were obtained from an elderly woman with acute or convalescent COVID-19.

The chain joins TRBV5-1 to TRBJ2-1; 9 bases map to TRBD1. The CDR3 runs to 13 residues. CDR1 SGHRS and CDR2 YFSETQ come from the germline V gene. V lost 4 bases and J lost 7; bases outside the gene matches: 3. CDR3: CASSPGTGNEQFF. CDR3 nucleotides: TGCGCCAGCAGCCCCGGGACAGGGAATGAGCAGTTCTTC. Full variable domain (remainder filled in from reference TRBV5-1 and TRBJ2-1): KAGVTQTPRYLIKTRGQQVTLSCSPISGHRSVSWYQQTPGQGLQFLFEYFSETQRNKGNFPGRFSGRQFSNSRSEMNVSTLELGDSALYLCASSPGTGNEQFFGPGTRLTVL.

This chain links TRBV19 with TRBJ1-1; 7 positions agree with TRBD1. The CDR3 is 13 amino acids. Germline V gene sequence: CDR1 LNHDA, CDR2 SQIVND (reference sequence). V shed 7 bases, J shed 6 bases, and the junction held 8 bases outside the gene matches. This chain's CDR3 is CASNPTGRPEAFF. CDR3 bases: TGTGCCAGTAACCCGACAGGGAGGCCTGAAGCTTTCTTT.

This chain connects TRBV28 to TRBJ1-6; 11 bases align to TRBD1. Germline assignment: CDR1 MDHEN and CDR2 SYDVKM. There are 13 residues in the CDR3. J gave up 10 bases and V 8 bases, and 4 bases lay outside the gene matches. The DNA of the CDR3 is TGTGCCAGCGGGACAGGGGGAAGGTCACCCCTCCACTTT. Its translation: CASGTGGRSPLHF.

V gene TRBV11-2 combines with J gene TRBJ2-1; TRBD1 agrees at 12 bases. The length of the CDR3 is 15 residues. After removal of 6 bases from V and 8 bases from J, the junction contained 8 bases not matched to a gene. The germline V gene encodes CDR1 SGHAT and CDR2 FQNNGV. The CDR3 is CASSTGGQGADEQFF. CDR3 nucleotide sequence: TGTGCCAGCAGTACCGGGGGACAGGGGGCCGATGAGCAGTTCTTC.

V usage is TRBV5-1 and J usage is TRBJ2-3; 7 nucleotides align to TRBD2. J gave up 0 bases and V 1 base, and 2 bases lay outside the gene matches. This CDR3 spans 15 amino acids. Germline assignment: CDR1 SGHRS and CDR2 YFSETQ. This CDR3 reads CASSLWRESTDTQYF. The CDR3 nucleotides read TGCGCCAGCAGCTTGTGGCGGGAGAGCACAGATACGCAGTATTTT. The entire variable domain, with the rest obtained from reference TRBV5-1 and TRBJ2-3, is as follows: KAGVTQTPRYLIKTRGQQVTLSCSPISGHRSVSWYQQTPGQGLQFLFEYFSETQRNKGNFPGRFSGRQFSNSRSEMNVSTLELGDSALYLCASSLWRESTDTQYFGPGTRLTVL.

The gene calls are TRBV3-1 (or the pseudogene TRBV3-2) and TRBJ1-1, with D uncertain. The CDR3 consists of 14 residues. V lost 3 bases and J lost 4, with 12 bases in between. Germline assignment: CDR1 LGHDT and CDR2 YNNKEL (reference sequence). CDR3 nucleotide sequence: TGTGCCAGCAGCCAGGCGACCCGGAGCACTGAAGCTTTCTTT. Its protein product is CASSQATRSTEAFF.

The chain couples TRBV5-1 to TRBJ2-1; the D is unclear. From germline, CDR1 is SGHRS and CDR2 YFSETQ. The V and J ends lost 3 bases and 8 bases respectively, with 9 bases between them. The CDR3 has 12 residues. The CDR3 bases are TGCGCCAGCAGCTCCTCGGGTGATGAGCAGTTCTTC. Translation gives CASSSSGDEQFF.

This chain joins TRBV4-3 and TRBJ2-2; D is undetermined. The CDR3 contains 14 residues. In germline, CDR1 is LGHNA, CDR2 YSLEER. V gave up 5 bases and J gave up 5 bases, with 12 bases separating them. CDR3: CASSSKWQTGELFF. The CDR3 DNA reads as TGCGCCAGCAGCTCCAAGTGGCAAACCGGGGAGCTGTTTTTT.

Here the CDR3 reads CASRPPGPNTGELFF. The CDR3 DNA is TGTGCCAGCAGACCCCCAGGGCCCAACACCGGGGAGCTGTTTTTT. The chain joins TRBV6-5 to TRBJ2-2, with D perhaps matching TRBD1 (5 bases). With 6 bases removed from V and 2 bases from J, the gap between germline ends came to 13 bases. Per germline, CDR1 MNHEY and CDR2 SVGAGI. This CDR3 comprises 15 residues.

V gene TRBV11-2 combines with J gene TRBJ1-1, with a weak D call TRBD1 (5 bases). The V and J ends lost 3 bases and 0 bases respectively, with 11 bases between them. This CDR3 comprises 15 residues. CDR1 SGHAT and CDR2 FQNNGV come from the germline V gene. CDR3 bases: TGTGCCAGCAGCTTCAACAGGAATATGAACACTGAAGCTTTCTTT. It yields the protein CASSFNRNMNTEAFF.